Listed below are T cell receptor beta chains from one sample, sequenced in a study of T-cell reconstitution after alpha-beta-depleted transplantation in children. Each CDR3 protein is one row after TCRdb ran MiXCR on the PCR reads. The profile shows 250,000 to 350,000 distinct CDR3 sequences, approximately 23% of them singletons. The material was PBMCs, mostly from graft donor cells, obtained 180 days after TCRalphabeta/CD19-depleted stem cell transplant. The receptors originated from a male patient younger than 18 who had a stem cell transplant for acute lymphoblastic leukemia, so the T cells may come from the graft donor. CDR3s include the opening cysteine and the closing phenylalanine or tryptophan. A D gene is named only where the DNA matches it firmly. The size of a clone is reported for some rows only, either as once, few or many, or as a class for expanded clones.

TRBJ2-3 few - TRBV7-9 CASSSKRSTDTQYF TGTGCCAGCAGCTCAAAGCGGAGCACAGATACGCAGTATTTT
TRBJ2-3 - - TRBV5-1 CASGVGLSDTQYF TGCGCCAGCGGCGTGGGCCTTTCAGATACGCAGTATTTT
TRBJ1-2 - TRBD1 TRBV2 CASRKTGDYGYTF TGTGCCAGCAGGAAGACAGGGGACTATGGCTACACCTTC
TRBJ2-4 - TRBD2 TRBV7-2 CASSFTSGLAKNIQYF TGTGCCAGCAGCTTTACTAGCGGCCTAGCCAAAAACATTCAGTACTTC
TRBJ2-3 few - TRBV7-3 CASSLTNSRTDTQYF TGTGCCAGCAGCTTAACTAACTCCCGCACAGATACGCAGTATTTT
TRBJ2-2 - - TRBV29-1 CSVDRPTGELFF TGCAGCGTGGACAGACCCACCGGGGAGCTGTTTTTT
TRBJ2-4 - TRBD2 TRBV20-1 CSARDIPGLAVLAKNIQYF TGCAGTGCTAGAGATATTCCCGGACTAGCGGTACTAGCCAAAAACATTCAGTACTTC
TRBJ2-5 - TRBD1 TRBV5-1 CASSLNRGKETQYF TGCGCCAGCAGCTTGAACAGGGGGAAAGAGACCCAGTACTTC
TRBJ2-7 few - TRBV6-6 CASSYLESYEQYF TGTGCCAGCAGTTACCTGGAGAGTTACGAGCAGTACTTC
TRBJ1-4 - - TRBV7-8 CASSLKARGINEKLFF TGTGCCAGCAGCTTAAAAGCCAGGGGAATTAATGAAAAACTGTTTTTT
TRBJ1-2 few - TRBV11-2 CASSLVAGYGYTF TGTGCCAGCAGCTTAGTGGCAGGCTATGGCTACACCTTC
TRBJ2-4 - TRBD1 TRBV18 CASSPPLKTGGAKNIQYF TGTGCCAGCTCACCACCTTTAAAGACAGGGGGAGCCAAAAACATTCAGTACTTC
TRBJ1-1 - - TRBV9 CASSVQGSTEAFF TGTGCCAGCAGCGTGCAGGGGAGCACTGAAGCTTTCTTT
TRBJ2-1 - TRBD2 TRBV10-3 CAISERLAGAYEQFF TGTGCCATCAGTGAGAGACTAGCGGGAGCTTATGAGCAGTTCTTC
TRBJ2-1 - - TRBV10-3 CAISEARPGSNEQFF TGTGCCATCAGTGAGGCTCGCCCTGGAAGCAATGAGCAGTTCTTC
TRBJ2-4 - - TRBV19 CASHGLGLGNIQYF TGTGCCAGCCACGGACTGGGCCTAGGGAACATTCAGTACTTC
TRBJ2-6 few - TRBV3-1 CASSPRGAGDVSGANVLTF TGTGCCAGCAGTCCCAGGGGGGCGGGAGACGTCTCTGGGGCCAACGTCCTGACTTTC
TRBJ2-3 many - TRBV5-1 CASSWGWGSPDTQYF TGCGCCAGCAGCTGGGGATGGGGGAGCCCAGATACGCAGTATTTT
TRBJ1-2 - - TRBV4-1 CASSQETVYGYTF TGCGCCAGCAGCCAAGAGACAGTCTATGGCTACACCTTC
TRBJ2-1 - - TRBV27 CASTPGGVYNEQFF TGTGCCAGCACTCCAGGCGGGGTTTACAATGAGCAGTTCTTC
TRBJ1-2 few - TRBV5-1 CASSLLGFYGYTF TGCGCCAGCAGCTTGTTGGGATTCTATGGCTACACCTTC
TRBJ1-2 few - TRBV27 CASSPWEGYYGYTF TGTGCCAGCAGCCCTTGGGAGGGGTACTATGGCTACACCTTC
TRBJ2-1 few TRBD2 TRBV4-1 CASSPASGGGGEQFF TGCGCCAGCAGCCCCGCTAGCGGGGGGGGCGGTGAGCAGTTCTTC
TRBJ1-4 few TRBD1 TRBV5-1 CASSLGQGIANEKLFF TGCGCCAGCAGCTTGGGACAGGGAATAGCTAATGAAAAACTGTTTTTT
TRBJ2-4 - TRBD2 TRBV12-3/TRBV12-4 CASYNGLTSGYVRTKNVQYF TGTGCCAGCTATAATGGTCTGACTAGCGGGTACGTCCGTACCAAAAACGTTCAGTACTTC
TRBJ2-7 - TRBD1 TRBV11-2 CASSKTRQGGYEQYF TGTGCCAGCAGCAAAACTCGACAGGGGGGCTACGAGCAGTACTTC
TRBJ2-3 few TRBD1 TRBV5-6 CASSAFGTGGQDTQYF TGTGCCAGCAGCGCTTTTGGGACAGGGGGCCAAGATACGCAGTATTTT
TRBJ2-7 - - TRBV14 CASSQIRVTAYEQYF TGTGCCAGCAGCCAAATCCGGGTAACCGCCTACGAGCAGTACTTC
TRBJ2-7 - - TRBV7-9 CASSLARGEQYF TGTGCCAGCAGCTTAGCTCGGGGCGAGCAGTACTTC
TRBJ1-2 - TRBD1 TRBV6-1 CASSEGFGKTGTNYGYTF TGTGCCAGCAGTGAAGGCTTCGGGAAGACAGGGACTAACTATGGCTACACCTTC
TRBJ1-5 - - TRBV12-3/TRBV12-4 CASRPQSGADAQPQHF TGTGCCAGCAGGCCCCAGAGCGGGGCGGACGCGCAGCCCCAGCATTTT